Sequencing of this T cell receptor (beta chain) was carried out in a study of blood T cell repertoires in COVID-19. About the research overall: Both acute and convalescent COVID-19 samples were obtained from the United States, Italy and Spain. The analysed material was cDNA or gDNA that came from T cells, B-cell-depleted T cells, or PBMCs.

Germline V CDR1 and CDR2: SSHAT, FNYEAQ (reference sequence). There are 15 residues in the CDR3. In the source study's methods: Reference gene primer amplification in the assay estimated nucleated cell counts. Measured with immunoSEQ multiplex PCR; TCRdb has only the in-frame clones, and not every one. V and J calls and clone size are given by that table; D and trimming were obtained from the DNA. The data hold hundreds of thousands of clones, with about 87% observed a single time. Worth noting for this clone: One end of the junction is discordant with germline, which a read error may explain.

The clonotype was recovered from a man in his late teens or twenties with COVID-19, enrolled during active disease. V usage is TRBV7-7 and J usage is TRBJ2-1; the match to TRBD2 covers 13 bases. The specimen sequenced was peripheral blood. CDR3 amino acids: CASSAGLAGYNEQFF. CDR3 coding DNA: TGTGCTAGCAGCGCGGGACTAGCGGGGTACAATGAGCAGTTCTTC. The full variable domain, with the rest looked up from reference TRBV7-7 and TRBJ2-1, is GAGVSQSPRYKVTKRGQDVTLRCDPISSHATLYWYQQALGQGPEFLTYFNYEAQPDKSGLPSDRFSAERPEGSISTLTIQRTEQRDSAMYRCASSAGLAGYNEQFFGPGTRLTVL.